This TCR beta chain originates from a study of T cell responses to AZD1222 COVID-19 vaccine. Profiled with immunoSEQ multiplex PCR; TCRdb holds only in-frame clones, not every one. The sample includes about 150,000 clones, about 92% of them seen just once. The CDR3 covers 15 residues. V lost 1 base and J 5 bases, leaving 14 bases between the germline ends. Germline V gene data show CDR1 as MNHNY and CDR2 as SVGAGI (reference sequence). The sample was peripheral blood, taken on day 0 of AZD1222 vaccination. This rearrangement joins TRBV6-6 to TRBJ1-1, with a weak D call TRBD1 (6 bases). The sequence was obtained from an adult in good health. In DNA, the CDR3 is TGTGCCAGCAGTTACTTCGGTGGAAGGGGGACTGAAGCTTTCTTT. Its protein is CASSYFGGRGTEAFF.